The rows below give T cell receptor beta chains drawn from one sample of a study of cytomegalovirus exposure and HLA in healthy donors. Assay used: immunoSEQ multiplex PCR; TCRdb lists only in-frame clones, some missing. The table lists some 100,000 clones, around 84% of them singletons. Material: PBMCs. Receptor source: a woman between 40 and 50 years old in good health and CMV-seropositive. Both conserved end residues are part of each CDR3. The D gene is left open where the match is weak. Size is stated for part of the rows, as once, few or many counts, or as a class when the clone is expanded.

d_gene: TRBD2
v_gene: TRBV6-5
j_gene: TRBJ2-3
abundance: few
CDR3nt: TGTGCCAGCAGTGCAGTAGCGGGAGGGCCAACGCAGTATTTT
CDR3aa: CASSAVAGGPTQYF

d_gene: TRBD2
v_gene: TRBV7-2
j_gene: TRBJ2-5
abundance: NA
CDR3nt: TGTGCCAGCAGCGCCATACTAGCGGGAGTCGGGGAGACCCAGTACTTC
CDR3aa: CASSAILAGVGETQYF

d_gene: TRBD1
v_gene: TRBV5-1
j_gene: TRBJ2-7
abundance: NA
CDR3nt: TGCGCCAGCAGAAGGGACAGGGATATCCACGAGCAGTACTTC
CDR3aa: CASRRDRDIHEQYF

d_gene: TRBD2
v_gene: TRBV7-8
j_gene: TRBJ2-1
abundance: once
CDR3nt: TGTGCCAGCAGCTTAGCGGGGGGGTTCGTTGAGCAGTTCTTC
CDR3aa: CASSLAGGFVEQFF

d_gene: NA
v_gene: TRBV7-9
j_gene: TRBJ2-1
abundance: NA
CDR3nt: TGTGCCAGCAGACAGACCGTTAATTACAATGAGCAGTTCTTC
CDR3aa: CASRQTVNYNEQFF

d_gene: TRBD2
v_gene: TRBV9
j_gene: TRBJ2-5
abundance: NA
CDR3nt: TGTGCCAGCAGCGAGACTAGCGGGTACCAAGAGACCCAGTACTTC
CDR3aa: CASSETSGYQETQYF

d_gene: NA
v_gene: TRBV5-1
j_gene: TRBJ2-1
abundance: NA
CDR3nt: TGCGCCAGCAGCGCCGTAGCGGACCCCTACAATGAGCAGTTCTTC
CDR3aa: CASSAVADPYNEQFF

d_gene: TRBD1
v_gene: TRBV12-5
j_gene: TRBJ1-2
abundance: NA
CDR3nt: TGTGCTAGTGGTTTGGTCCCGGGACAGGGATATGGCTACACCTTC
CDR3aa: CASGLVPGQGYGYTF

d_gene: TRBD1
v_gene: TRBV19
j_gene: TRBJ1-1
abundance: NA
CDR3nt: TGTGCCAGTAGTAGGACAGGGACTGAAGCTTTCTTT
CDR3aa: CASSRTGTEAFF

d_gene: TRBD1
v_gene: TRBV28
j_gene: TRBJ2-4
abundance: NA
CDR3nt: TGTGCCAGCAGTTTACCACAGGGGTGGGACATTCAGTACTTC
CDR3aa: CASSLPQGWDIQYF

d_gene: NA
v_gene: TRBV19
j_gene: TRBJ1-1
abundance: NA
CDR3nt: TGTGCCAGTTGCTATATGGGCACAATGAACACTGAAGCTTTCTTT
CDR3aa: CASCYMGTMNTEAFF

d_gene: NA
v_gene: TRBV30
j_gene: TRBJ1-6
abundance: NA
CDR3nt: TGTGCCTGGAGTAGGCAGGGGTCCTATAATTCACCCCTCCACTTT
CDR3aa: CAWSRQGSYNSPLHF

d_gene: TRBD2
v_gene: TRBV2
j_gene: TRBJ2-3
abundance: NA
CDR3nt: TGTGCCAGCGACCGGACTAGCGGGAGCCTGTCGCAGTATTTT
CDR3aa: CASDRTSGSLSQYF

d_gene: TRBD2
v_gene: TRBV27
j_gene: TRBJ2-1
abundance: NA
CDR3nt: TGTGCCAGCAGTTGGAGCGGGACTCTTCACAATGAGCAGTTCTTC
CDR3aa: CASSWSGTLHNEQFF

d_gene: TRBD2
v_gene: TRBV5-4
j_gene: TRBJ2-7
abundance: NA
CDR3nt: TGTGCCAGCAGCCTGGGACTAGCGGGAGCCTACGAGCAGTACTTC
CDR3aa: CASSLGLAGAYEQYF

d_gene: TRBD2
v_gene: TRBV7-2
j_gene: TRBJ2-7
abundance: NA
CDR3nt: TGTGCCAGCAGCTTAGCTTCGACTAGCGGCCCCTACGAGCAGTACTTC
CDR3aa: CASSLASTSGPYEQYF

d_gene: NA
v_gene: TRBV19
j_gene: TRBJ2-2
abundance: few
CDR3nt: TGTGCCAGTAGTATCTACGGGGTGGGCTCTAACACCGGGGAGCTGTTTTTT
CDR3aa: CASSIYGVGSNTGELFF

d_gene: NA
v_gene: TRBV9
j_gene: TRBJ1-2
abundance: NA
CDR3nt: TGTGCCAGCAGTGTCGGGGAAGACTATGGCTACACCTTC
CDR3aa: CASSVGEDYGYTF

d_gene: NA
v_gene: TRBV2
j_gene: TRBJ1-2
abundance: once
CDR3nt: TGTGCCAGCAATCGGGAAGGACGCTATGGCTACACCTTC
CDR3aa: CASNREGRYGYTF

d_gene: TRBD2
v_gene: TRBV9
j_gene: TRBJ2-4
abundance: once
CDR3nt: TGTGCCAGCAGCGTAGGACCTAGCGGGAGTTTAAACATTCAGTACTTC
CDR3aa: CASSVGPSGSLNIQYF

d_gene: NA
v_gene: TRBV27
j_gene: TRBJ1-1
abundance: NA
CDR3nt: TGTGCCAGCAGGGAAGGGGCGGGGGGGAACACTGAAGCTTTCTTT
CDR3aa: CASREGAGGNTEAFF

d_gene: NA
v_gene: TRBV9
j_gene: TRBJ2-7
abundance: NA
CDR3nt: TGTGCCAGCAGCGTAGAGGGTTCCGGGACCTACGAGCAGTACTTC
CDR3aa: CASSVEGSGTYEQYF

d_gene: TRBD2
v_gene: TRBV14
j_gene: TRBJ2-3
abundance: NA
CDR3nt: TGTGCCAGCAGCCAAGACGCCACAGCGGGAGGGCCCGTTACTAGCACAGATACGCAGTATTTT
CDR3aa: CASSQDATAGGPVTSTDTQYF

d_gene: NA
v_gene: TRBV2
j_gene: TRBJ2-1
abundance: NA
CDR3nt: TGTGCCAGCACCGAATTCGGCGGTAATATGATTGGATACAATGAGCGGTTCTTC
CDR3aa: CASTEFGGNMIGYNERFF

d_gene: NA
v_gene: TRBV5-1
j_gene: TRBJ2-3
abundance: NA
CDR3nt: TGCGCCAGCAGCTTGGCCGGGATGGGTGGCGCAGATACGCAGTATTTT
CDR3aa: CASSLAGMGGADTQYF

d_gene: TRBD1
v_gene: TRBV5-6
j_gene: TRBJ2-1
abundance: NA
CDR3nt: TGTGCCAGCAGCCCCGACGGGACAGGGGACAATGAGCAGTTCTTC
CDR3aa: CASSPDGTGDNEQFF

d_gene: NA
v_gene: TRBV30
j_gene: TRBJ1-1
abundance: once
CDR3nt: TGTGCCTGGAGTGGGCGGTTGAACACTGAAGCTTTCTTT
CDR3aa: CAWSGRLNTEAFF

d_gene: TRBD1
v_gene: TRBV7-9
j_gene: TRBJ2-3
abundance: NA
CDR3nt: TGTGCCAGCAGCAAAACCAGGACAGGGAAGTCAGATACGCAGTATTTT
CDR3aa: CASSKTRTGKSDTQYF

d_gene: NA
v_gene: TRBV29-1
j_gene: TRBJ2-3
abundance: NA
CDR3nt: TGCAGCGTTGGAGGCGATACGCAGTATTTT
CDR3aa: CSVGGDTQYF

d_gene: TRBD1
v_gene: TRBV6-5
j_gene: TRBJ1-5
abundance: few
CDR3nt: TGTGCCAGCAGGGGGAAAGGGACAGCGGATCAGCCCCAGCATTTT
CDR3aa: CASRGKGTADQPQHF